Below, one T cell receptor beta chain is given with its context. The data belong to a study of blood T cells in healthy people across ages. The study recruited healthy Caucasian donors from Russia who were aged about 6 to 95. Next came a second PCR, run for roughly 6 to 11 cycles, which used a sample-barcoded 5' primer along with a J-beta primer mix. Researchers report that a template-switch adaptor with 12 random nucleotides tagged each cDNA molecule. All samples gave at least 2.5 million CDR3-containing paired-end reads. Via MiXCR, TCRdb re-called the 5' RACE reads, giving one row per CDR3 protein. The table shows over a million distinct CDR3 sequences, with around 59% occurring only once. Input material: blood. The clonotype was recovered from a man between 18 and 35 years old in good health.

The DNA for the CDR3 is TGTGCTAGTGGACTGACTAGCGGCTACGAGCAGTACTTC. It translates to CASGLTSGYEQYF. The chain has TRBV12-5 and TRBJ2-4, with 9 nucleotides matching TRBD2. Judging by the DNA end, TRBJ2-7 fits better; the J call may be wrong. The CDR3 runs to 13 residues. Germline CDR1 is LGHNT and CDR2 is FRNRAP.